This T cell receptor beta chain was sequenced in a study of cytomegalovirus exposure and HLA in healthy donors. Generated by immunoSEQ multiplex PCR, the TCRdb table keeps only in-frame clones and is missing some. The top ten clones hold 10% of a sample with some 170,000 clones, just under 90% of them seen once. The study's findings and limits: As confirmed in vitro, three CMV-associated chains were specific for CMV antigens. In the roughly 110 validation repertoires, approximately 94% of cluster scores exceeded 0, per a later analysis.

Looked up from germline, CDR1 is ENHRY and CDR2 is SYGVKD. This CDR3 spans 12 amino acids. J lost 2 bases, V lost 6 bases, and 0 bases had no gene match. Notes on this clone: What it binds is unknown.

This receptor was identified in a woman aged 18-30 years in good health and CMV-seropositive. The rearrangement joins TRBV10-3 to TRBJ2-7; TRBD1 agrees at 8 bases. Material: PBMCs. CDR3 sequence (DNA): TGTGCCATCAGACAGGGGGCCTACGAGCAGTACTTC. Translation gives CAIRQGAYEQYF.